A single sample is the source of the 6 T cell receptor beta chains below, sequenced in a study of T cell responses to AZD1222 COVID-19 vaccine. TCRdb's table, derived via immunoSEQ multiplex PCR, lists solely in-frame clones and lacks some. The sample holds approximately 28,000 clones, about 93% seen once. The material was peripheral blood, obtained on day 0 of AZD1222 vaccination. The receptors were gathered from an adult in good health.

This chain connects TRBV11-2 to TRBJ2-5, with D unclear. The CDR3 length is 14 residues. Trimming removed 4 bases from V and 0 bases from J, with 9 bases in between. CDR1 is SGHAT, CDR2 FQNNGV, per germline. CDR3 amino acids: CASSWGTYQETQYF. For the CDR3, the DNA is TGTGCCAGCAGCTGGGGAACTTACCAAGAGACCCAGTACTTC. The whole variable domain, filled in from reference TRBV11-2 and TRBJ2-5, reads EAGVAQSPRYKIIEKRQSVAFWCNPISGHATLYWYQQILGQGPKLLIQFQNNGVVDDSQLPKDRFSAERLKGVDSTLKIQPAKLEDSAVYLCASSWGTYQETQYFGPGTRLLVL.

V is TRBV3-1 (or the pseudogene TRBV3-2) and J is TRBJ1-6, with TRBD1 matching 7 bases. After removal of 6 bases from V and 0 bases from J, the junction contained 11 bases not matched to a gene. This CDR3 region has 18 residues. Germline values: CDR1 LGHDT, CDR2 YNNKEL (reference sequence). The CDR3 DNA follows: TGTGCCAGCAGTCCCAGGACAGGCCGGAGCTCCTATAATTCACCCCTCCACTTT. It yields the protein CASSPRTGRSSYNSPLHF.

The chain employs TRBV6-5 and TRBJ1-1; 11 bases fit TRBD1. CDR3 size: 15 residues. The trim removed 6 bases at V and 2 bases at J, leaving 5 bases unmatched. Germline CDR1 and CDR2: MNHEY and SVGAGI. The CDR3 is CASRGQGAGNTEAFF. CDR3 coding DNA: TGTGCCAGCAGAGGACAGGGGGCAGGAAACACTGAAGCTTTCTTT.

The chain recombines TRBV13 with TRBJ2-4, with D possibly being TRBD2 (6 bases). Germline CDR1 and CDR2: PRHDT and FYEKMQ (reference sequence). This CDR3 is built from 16 residues. V was shortened by 1 base and J by 0 bases, with 10 bases between the two germline ends. The CDR3 here is CASSLAGGIAKNIQYF. The CDR3 nucleotides are TGTGCCAGCAGCTTAGCCGGCGGGATAGCCAAAAACATTCAGTACTTC.

The chain employs TRBV5-4 and TRBJ2-3, with no clear D. Trimming took off 4 bases at V and 2 bases at J, with 8 bases between the two ends. The CDR3 contains 13 residues. Germline V gene data show CDR1 as SGHNT and CDR2 as YYREEE (reference sequence). The CDR3 DNA follows: TGTGCCAGCAGCAGTCACTTCACAGATACGCAGTATTTT. Translation: CASSSHFTDTQYF.

The chain links TRBV7-9 to TRBJ2-7; D tentatively reads TRBD1 or TRBD2 (6 bases each). V lost 2 bases and J 5 bases, leaving 16 bases between the germline ends. The CDR3 is 15 residues long. Looked up from germline, CDR1 is SEHNR and CDR2 is FQNEAQ (reference sequence). CDR3 sequence (DNA): TGTGCCAGCAGCTTAACTAGGGGGGTAGAGAACGAGCAGTACTTC. This translates into CASSLTRGVENEQYF. The full variable domain, completed using reference TRBV7-9 and TRBJ2-7, is DTGVSQNPRHKITKRGQNVTFRCDPISEHNRLYWYRQTLGQGPEFLTYFQNEAQLEKSRLLSDRFSAERPKGSFSTLEIQRTEQGDSAMYLCASSLTRGVENEQYFGPGTRLTVT.